These 8 T cell receptor beta chains were sequenced from one sample in a study of blood T cell repertoires in COVID-19. Clones were read by immunoSEQ multiplex PCR, and TCRdb kept only the in-frame ones, dropping some. This repertoire shows approximately 170,000 clones, around 91% found once; its top ten account for approximately 0.8%. Sequencing was performed on PBMCs or T cells enriched from blood (not recorded which). The receptors shown here come from a woman aged 18-30 years who had recovered from COVID-19.

The chain's CDR3 is CASSSKSSGAYEQYF. The DNA of the CDR3 is TGTGCCAGCAGCTCCAAATCTAGCGGTGCCTACGAGCAGTACTTC. The chain carries TRBV11-1 and TRBJ2-7, with TRBD2 matching over 7 bases. Germline loops: CDR1 SGHAT, CDR2 FQDESV (reference sequence). Germline trimming cut 4 bases from V and 2 bases from J; bases unmatched to any gene: 8. This CDR3 spans 15 amino acids.

The V and J genes are TRBV5-4 and TRBJ2-4; 9 nucleotides line up with TRBD1. Germline-derived CDR1 and CDR2 are SGHNT and YYREEE (reference sequence). CDR3 length: 13 residues. V lost 4 bases, J lost 6 bases, and 2 bases stayed unmatched. The DNA of the CDR3 is TGTGCCAGCAGCCCGACAGGGGGAAACATTCAGTACTTC. This sequence encodes CASSPTGGNIQYF.

This clone has a handful of counts. This rearrangement joins TRBV27 to TRBJ2-7; TRBD2 matches 7 bases. The CDR3 spans 15 residues. V trimming: 0 bases; J trimming: 0 bases; junction bases outside the gene matches: 2. Germline V gene sequence: CDR1 MNHEY, CDR2 SMNVEV (reference sequence). The CDR3 sequence: CASSLSGGSSYEQYF. The DNA for the CDR3 is TGTGCCAGCAGTTTATCGGGGGGGAGCTCCTACGAGCAGTACTTC.

The rearrangement uses TRBV28 and TRBJ2-6; TRBD2 matches at 7 bases. The CDR3 runs to 18 residues. Germline CDR1 MDHEN, CDR2 SYDVKM. V lost 5 bases to trimming and J lost 2 bases; unmatched junction nucleotides: 12. The CDR3 DNA follows: TGTGCCAGCAGTGCGGAAAGCGGGGCAGGTCCTGGGGCCAACGTCCTGACTTTC. Amino acid sequence: CASSAESGAGPGANVLTF.

At least ten counts were recorded for this clone. The chain links TRBV6-2 or TRBV6-3 to TRBJ2-2, with D maybe TRBD2 (5 bases). Trimming shortened V by 6 bases and J by 2 bases, and 13 bases separated the two germline ends. The CDR3 is made up of 15 amino acids. CDR1 is MNHEY, CDR2 SVGEGT, per germline. CDR3 amino acids: CASSPRGANTGELFF. The CDR3 coding sequence is TGTGCCAGCAGCCCTCGGGGAGCCAACACCGGGGAGCTGTTTTTT.

The CDR3 loop reads CASSGRTGVTEQFF. CDR3 nucleotides: TGTGCCAGCAGTGGTCGGACAGGTGTAACCGAGCAGTTCTTC. The chain combines TRBV28 with TRBJ2-1; 7 bases agree with TRBD1. Germline V gene lookup returns CDR1 MDHEN and CDR2 SYDVKM. The CDR3 covers 14 residues. Trimming removed 5 bases from V and 10 bases from J; junction bases left unmatched: 11.

The chain recombines TRBV28 with TRBJ2-7; D not certain. Germline CDR1 is MDHEN and CDR2 is SYDVKM. The CDR3 length is 12 residues. With 4 bases removed from V and 2 bases from J, the gap between germline ends came to 6 bases. CDR3 DNA: TGTGCCAGCAGTTCTTTAACCTACGAGCAGTACTTC. This translates into CASSSLTYEQYF. Drawing the rest from reference TRBV28 and TRBJ2-7, the complete variable domain is DVKVTQSSRYLVKRTGEKVFLECVQDMDHENMFWYRQDPGLGLRLIYFSYDVKMKEKGDIPEGYSVSREKKERFSLILESASTNQTSMYLCASSSLTYEQYFGPGTRLTVT.

The rearrangement links TRBV6-2 or TRBV6-3 to TRBJ2-2; D is unresolved. Germline CDR1 and CDR2: MNHEY and SVGEGT. This CDR3 has 13 amino acids. Trimming shortened V by 5 bases and J by 1 base, and 5 bases separated the two germline ends. CDR3 DNA sequence: TGTGCCAGCAGTCCCCAGAACACCGGGGAGCTGTTTTTT. Protein: CASSPQNTGELFF.